This T cell receptor beta chain was obtained from a study of cytomegalovirus exposure and HLA in healthy donors. Remarks on this clone: Its antigen is undetermined.

Notes on the study in general: Cytomegalovirus-associated status was assigned to roughly 160 TCR beta chains. More clonal expansion characterized HLA-associated TCR beta chains than equally common others in a later analysis.

Though probably carrying unrecorded immune exposures, donors were nominally healthy at sampling. Primers: 60 Vbeta forward and 13 Jbeta reverse. Libraries were prepared by immunoSEQ multiplex PCR; TCRdb keeps only in-frame clonotypes and omits some of them. The top ten clones hold around 1.5% of a sample with 150,000 to 200,000 clones, 77% of them seen once. CDR1 and CDR2 from the germline V gene are SNHLY and FYNNEI. V shed 3 bases, J shed 4 bases, and the junction held 3 bases outside the gene matches. CDR3 length: 14 residues. The rearrangement uses TRBV2 and TRBJ1-2; 9 nucleotides agree with TRBD1. This sequence was found in a woman aged 30 to 39 in good health and CMV-seronegative. Source material: PBMCs. CDR3 in DNA: TGTGCCAGCAGTGATCCGGGACAGGGCTATGGCTACACCTTC. This gives the protein CASSDPGQGYGYTF.